This T cell receptor beta chain was documented in a study of PD-1 blockade in mismatch repair-deficient tumors. The CDR3 covers 14 residues. Trimming cost V 6 bases and J 0 bases, with 9 bases left between them. The V gene's germline CDR1 is MNHEY and CDR2 SVGAGI. This clone occurred once. Here immunoSEQ multiplex PCR was the method, and the copy in TCRdb shows in-frame clones only, minus some. The sample lists roughly 40,000 clones, roughly 85% occurring once. The source material was peripheral blood, sampled around 76 weeks after starting pembrolizumab. The sequence was obtained from an adult with mismatch repair-deficient cancer. The rearrangement joins TRBV6-5 to TRBJ1-3, with D unresolved. The CDR3 protein is CASSRQFSGNTIYF. CDR3 in DNA: TGTGCCAGCAGCCGACAATTCTCTGGAAACACCATATATTTT.